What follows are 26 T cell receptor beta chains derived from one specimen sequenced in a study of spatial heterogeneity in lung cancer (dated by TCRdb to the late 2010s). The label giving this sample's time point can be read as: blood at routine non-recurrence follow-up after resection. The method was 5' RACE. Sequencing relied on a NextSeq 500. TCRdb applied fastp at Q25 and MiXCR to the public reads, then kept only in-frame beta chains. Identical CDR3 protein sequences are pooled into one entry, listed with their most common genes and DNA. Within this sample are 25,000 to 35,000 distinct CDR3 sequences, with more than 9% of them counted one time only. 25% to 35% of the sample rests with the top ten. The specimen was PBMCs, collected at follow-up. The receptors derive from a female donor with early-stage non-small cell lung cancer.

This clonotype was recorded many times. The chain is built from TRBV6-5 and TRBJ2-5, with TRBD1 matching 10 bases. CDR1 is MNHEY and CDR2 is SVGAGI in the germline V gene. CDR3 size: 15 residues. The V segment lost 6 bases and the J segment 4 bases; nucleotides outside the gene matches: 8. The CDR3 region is CASSSGQGVAETQYF. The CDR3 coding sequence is TGTGCCAGCAGCTCCGGACAGGGGGTAGCAGAGACCCAGTACTTC.

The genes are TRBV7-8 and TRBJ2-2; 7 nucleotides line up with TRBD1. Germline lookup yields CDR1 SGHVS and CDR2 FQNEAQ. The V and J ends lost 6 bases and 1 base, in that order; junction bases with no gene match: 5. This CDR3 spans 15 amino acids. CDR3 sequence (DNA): TGTGCCAGCAGTAGACAGGGCTTGAACACCGGGGAGCTGTTTTTT. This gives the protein CASSRQGLNTGELFF.

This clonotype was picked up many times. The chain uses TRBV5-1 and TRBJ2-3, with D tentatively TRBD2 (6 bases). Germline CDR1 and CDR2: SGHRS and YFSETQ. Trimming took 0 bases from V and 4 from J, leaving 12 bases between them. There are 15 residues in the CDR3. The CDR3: CASSLAGGTADTQYF. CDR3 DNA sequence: TGCGCCAGCAGCTTGGCCGGGGGAACAGCAGATACGCAGTATTTT.

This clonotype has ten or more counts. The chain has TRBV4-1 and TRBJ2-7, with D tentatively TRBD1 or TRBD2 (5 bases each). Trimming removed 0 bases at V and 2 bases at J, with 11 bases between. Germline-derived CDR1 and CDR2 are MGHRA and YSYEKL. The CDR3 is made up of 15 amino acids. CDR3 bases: TGCGCCAGCAGCCAAGAAAGAGGGGCTCCCTACGAGCAGTACTTC. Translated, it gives CASSQERGAPYEQYF.

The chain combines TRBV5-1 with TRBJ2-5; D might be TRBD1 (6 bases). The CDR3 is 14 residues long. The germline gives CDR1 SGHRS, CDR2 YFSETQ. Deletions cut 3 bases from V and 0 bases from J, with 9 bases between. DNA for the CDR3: TGCGCCAGCAGCTCCAGGACAGACCAAGAGACCCAGTACTTC. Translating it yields CASSSRTDQETQYF.

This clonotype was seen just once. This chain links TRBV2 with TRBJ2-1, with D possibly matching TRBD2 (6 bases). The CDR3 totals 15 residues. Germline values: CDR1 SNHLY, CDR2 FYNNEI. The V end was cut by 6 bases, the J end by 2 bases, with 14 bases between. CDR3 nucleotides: TGTGCCAGCAGGGGCCGGGACTCAGCCTACAATGAGCAGTTCTTC. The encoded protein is CASRGRDSAYNEQFF.

As DNA, the CDR3 is TGCAGCGTGTCTGGACAGGGAGCCTATGGCTACACCTTC. This gives the protein CSVSGQGAYGYTF. The genes are TRBV29-1 and TRBJ1-2; 8 nucleotides agree with TRBD1. Germline V gene sequence: CDR1 SQVTM, CDR2 ANQGSEA. The CDR3 is 13 amino acids. The V segment lost 6 bases and the J segment 4 bases; nucleotides outside the gene matches: 7.

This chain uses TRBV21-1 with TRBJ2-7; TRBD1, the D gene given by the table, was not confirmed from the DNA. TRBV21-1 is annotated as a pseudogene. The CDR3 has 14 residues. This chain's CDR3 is CASSKSRQTYEQYF. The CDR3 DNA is TGTGCCAGCAGCAAGTCTCGACAGACCTACGAGCAGTACTTC.

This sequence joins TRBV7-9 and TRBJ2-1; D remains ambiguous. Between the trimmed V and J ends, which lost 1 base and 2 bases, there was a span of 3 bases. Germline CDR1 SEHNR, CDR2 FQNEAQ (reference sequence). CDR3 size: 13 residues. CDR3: CASSLGAYNEQFF. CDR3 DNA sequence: TGTGCCAGCAGCTTAGGGGCCTACAATGAGCAGTTCTTC.

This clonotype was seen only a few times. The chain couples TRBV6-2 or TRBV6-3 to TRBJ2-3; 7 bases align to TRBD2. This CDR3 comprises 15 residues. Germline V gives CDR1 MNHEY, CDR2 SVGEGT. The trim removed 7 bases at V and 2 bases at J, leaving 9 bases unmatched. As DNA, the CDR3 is TGTGCCAGCACCTTGCCGGGACTACACACAGATACGCAGTATTTT. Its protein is CASTLPGLHTDTQYF.

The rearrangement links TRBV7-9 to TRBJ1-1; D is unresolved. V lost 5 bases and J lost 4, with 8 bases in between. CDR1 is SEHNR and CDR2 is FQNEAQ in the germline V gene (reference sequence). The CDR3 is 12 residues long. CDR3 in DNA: TGTGCCAGCAGCCTTGGAAGCACTGAAGCTTTCTTT. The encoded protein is CASSLGSTEAFF. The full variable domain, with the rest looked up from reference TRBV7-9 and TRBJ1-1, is DTGVSQNPRHKITKRGQNVTFRCDPISEHNRLYWYRQTLGQGPEFLTYFQNEAQLEKSRLLSDRFSAERPKGSFSTLEIQRTEQGDSAMYLCASSLGSTEAFFGQGTRLTVV.

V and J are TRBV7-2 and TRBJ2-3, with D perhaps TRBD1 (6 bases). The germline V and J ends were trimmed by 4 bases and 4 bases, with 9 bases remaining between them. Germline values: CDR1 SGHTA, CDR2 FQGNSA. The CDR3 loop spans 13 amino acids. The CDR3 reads CASSSTGPDTQYF. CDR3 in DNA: TGTGCCAGCAGCTCCACAGGGCCAGATACGCAGTATTTT.

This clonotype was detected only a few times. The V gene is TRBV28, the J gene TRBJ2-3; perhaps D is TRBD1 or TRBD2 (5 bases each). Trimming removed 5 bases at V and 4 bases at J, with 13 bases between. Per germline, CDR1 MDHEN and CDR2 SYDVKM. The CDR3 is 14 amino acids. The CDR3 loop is CASSAPGPSDTQYF. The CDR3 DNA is TGTGCCAGCAGTGCACCGGGACCTTCAGATACGCAGTATTTT.

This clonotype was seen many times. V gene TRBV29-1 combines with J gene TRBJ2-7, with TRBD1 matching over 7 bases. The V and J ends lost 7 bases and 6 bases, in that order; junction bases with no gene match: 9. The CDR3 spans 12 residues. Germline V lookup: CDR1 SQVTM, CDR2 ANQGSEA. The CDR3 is CSAKTGLGEQYF. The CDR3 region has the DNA TGCAGCGCCAAGACAGGGCTGGGCGAGCAGTACTTC.

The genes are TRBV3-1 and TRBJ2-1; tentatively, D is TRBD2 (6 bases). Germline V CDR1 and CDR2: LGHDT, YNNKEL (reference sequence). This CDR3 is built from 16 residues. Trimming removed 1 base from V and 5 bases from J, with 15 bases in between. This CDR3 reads CASSQASRGLNNEQFF. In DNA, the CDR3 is TGTGCCAGCAGCCAAGCTTCTCGGGGACTGAACAATGAGCAGTTCTTC.

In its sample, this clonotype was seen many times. CDR3: CASSLVGGPTDTQYF. The CDR3 DNA sequence: TGCGCCAGCAGCTTGGTCGGGGGCCCCACAGATACGCAGTATTTT. The V call is TRBV5-1, the J call TRBJ2-3; D could derive from TRBD1 or TRBD2 (6 bases each). CDR1 and CDR2 (germline): SGHRS, YFSETQ. CDR3 size: 15 residues. The V end was cut by 0 bases, the J end by 2 bases, with 10 bases between.

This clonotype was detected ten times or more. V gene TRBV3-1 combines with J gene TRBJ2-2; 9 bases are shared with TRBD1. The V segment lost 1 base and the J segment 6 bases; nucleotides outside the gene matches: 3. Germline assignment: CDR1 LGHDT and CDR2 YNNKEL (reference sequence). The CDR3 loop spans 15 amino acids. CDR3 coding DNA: TGTGCCAGCAGCCAAGTAAGGACAGGGGCCGGGGAGCTGTTTTTT. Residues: CASSQVRTGAGELFF.

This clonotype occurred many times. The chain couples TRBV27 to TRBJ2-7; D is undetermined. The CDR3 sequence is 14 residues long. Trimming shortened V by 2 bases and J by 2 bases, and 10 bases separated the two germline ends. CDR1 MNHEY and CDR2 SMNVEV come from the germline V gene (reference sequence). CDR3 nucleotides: TGTGCCAGCAGTTTAGGGCTAAACACCTACGAGCAGTACTTC. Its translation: CASSLGLNTYEQYF.

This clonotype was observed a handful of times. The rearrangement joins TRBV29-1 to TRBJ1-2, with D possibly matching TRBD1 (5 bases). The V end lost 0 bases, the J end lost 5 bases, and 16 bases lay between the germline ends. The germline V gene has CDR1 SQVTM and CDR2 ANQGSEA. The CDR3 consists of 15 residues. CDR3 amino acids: CSVEDGSSEGYGYTF. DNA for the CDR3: TGCAGCGTTGAAGATGGATCTTCAGAGGGGTATGGCTACACCTTC.

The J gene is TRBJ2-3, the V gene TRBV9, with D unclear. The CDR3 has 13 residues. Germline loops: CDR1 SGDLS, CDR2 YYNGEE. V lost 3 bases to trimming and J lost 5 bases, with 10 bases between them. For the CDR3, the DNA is TGTGCCAGCAGCGGGACGGTGGGAGATACGCAGTATTTT. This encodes CASSGTVGDTQYF. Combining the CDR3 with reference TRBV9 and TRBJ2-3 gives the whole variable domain DSGVTQTPKHLITATGQRVTLRCSPRSGDLSVYWYQQSLDQGLQFLIQYYNGEERAKGNILERFSAQQFPDLHSELNLSSLELGDSALYFCASSGTVGDTQYFGPGTRLTVL.

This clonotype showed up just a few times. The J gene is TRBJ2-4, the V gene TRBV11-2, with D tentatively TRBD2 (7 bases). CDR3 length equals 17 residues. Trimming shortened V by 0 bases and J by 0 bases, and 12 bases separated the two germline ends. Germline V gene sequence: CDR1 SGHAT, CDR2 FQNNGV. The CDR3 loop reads CASSLERGRGAKNIQYF. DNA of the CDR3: TGTGCCAGCAGCTTAGAGAGGGGGAGGGGAGCCAAAAACATTCAGTACTTC.

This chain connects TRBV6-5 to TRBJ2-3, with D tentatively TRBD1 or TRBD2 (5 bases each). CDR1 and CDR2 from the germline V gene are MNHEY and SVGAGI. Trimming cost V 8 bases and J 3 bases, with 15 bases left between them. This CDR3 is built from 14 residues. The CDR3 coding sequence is TGTGCCAGCGGTCTAGCAGGGCGTACAGATACGCAGTATTTT. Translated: CASGLAGRTDTQYF.

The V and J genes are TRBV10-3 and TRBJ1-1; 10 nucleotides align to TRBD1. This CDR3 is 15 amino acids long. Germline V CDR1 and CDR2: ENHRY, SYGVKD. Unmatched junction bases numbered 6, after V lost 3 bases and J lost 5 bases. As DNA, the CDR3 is TGTGCCATCAGTGACTCCGGACAGGGGGGGACTGAAGCTTTCTTT. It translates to CAISDSGQGGTEAFF.

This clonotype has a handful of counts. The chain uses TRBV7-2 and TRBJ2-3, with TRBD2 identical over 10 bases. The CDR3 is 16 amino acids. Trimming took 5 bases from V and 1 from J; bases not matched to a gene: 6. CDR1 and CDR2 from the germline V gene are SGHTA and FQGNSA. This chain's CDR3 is CASSSKRGGGTDTQYF. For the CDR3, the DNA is TGTGCCAGCAGCAGCAAGCGGGGGGGAGGCACAGATACGCAGTATTTT.

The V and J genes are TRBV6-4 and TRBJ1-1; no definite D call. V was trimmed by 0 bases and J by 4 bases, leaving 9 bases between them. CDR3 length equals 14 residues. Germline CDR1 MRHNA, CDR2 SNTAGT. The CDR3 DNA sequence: TGTGCCAGCAGTGACTCTGGAGGACCCACTGAAGCTTTCTTT. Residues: CASSDSGGPTEAFF.

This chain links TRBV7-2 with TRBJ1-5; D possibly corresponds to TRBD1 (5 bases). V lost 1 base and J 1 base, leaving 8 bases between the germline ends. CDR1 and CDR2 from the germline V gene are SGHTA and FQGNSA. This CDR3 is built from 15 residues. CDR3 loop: CASSLDGTSNQPQHF. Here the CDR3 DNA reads TGTGCCAGCAGCTTAGACGGGACGAGCAATCAGCCCCAGCATTTT.